The T cell receptor beta chain described here comes from a study of ipilimumab plus nivolumab after autologous stem cell transplantation. Study-level background: A median of roughly eight nivolumab and a few ipilimumab doses were given. The DLBCL group included primary refractory and relapsed cases.

Libraries were prepared by immunoSEQ multiplex PCR; TCRdb keeps only in-frame clonotypes and omits some of them. The sample gives roughly 25,000 clones, 86% of which show up once; around 5.2% is in the top ten. CDR3 size: 13 residues. The germline V gene encodes CDR1 SQVTM and CDR2 ANQGSEA. Trimming took off 4 bases at V and 2 bases at J, with 12 bases between the two ends. Dosing: nivolumab 3 mg/kg IV, weeks 1, 4, 7, 10, then every two weeks to week 26. This clone was seen a single time. Its antigen is not known. Study outcomes and limitations: Authors suggest TCR repertoire, Treg phenotype and gut microbiota support further study.

The TCR sequence derives from a male donor with diffuse large B-cell lymphoma. The V gene is TRBV29-1, the J gene TRBJ2-7; D gene uncertain. The sequencing here drew on PBMCs, taken in a trial of ipilimumab plus nivolumab as post-transplant consolidation. CDR3 residues: CSVAHGTAYEQYF. CDR3 DNA: TGCAGCGTTGCGCACGGCACCGCCTACGAGCAGTACTTC.